One and the same sample provided the 9 T cell receptor beta chains below, sequenced in a study of cytomegalovirus exposure and HLA in healthy donors. The primer mix had 60 Vbeta and 13 Jbeta primers. Measured with immunoSEQ multiplex PCR; TCRdb has only the in-frame clones, and not every one. This sample carries about 48,000 clones, with about 6% going to the ten biggest clones. Sequencing input: PBMCs. These receptors were collected from a male donor in good health and CMV-seropositive.

The gene calls are TRBV27 and TRBJ1-1; D may be TRBD1 (6 bases). V lost 4 bases and J lost 1, with 19 bases in between. This CDR3 is 17 amino acids long. CDR1 MNHEY and CDR2 SMNVEV come from the germline V gene (reference sequence). CDR3 in amino acids: CASSSNSWTAENTEAFF. The CDR3 coding sequence is TGTGCCAGCAGTTCGAACTCCTGGACAGCGGAGAACACTGAAGCTTTCTTT.

Note on this clone: One end of the junction fails to match germline, which may point to a read error. This chain connects TRBV7-2 to TRBJ2-5, with 12 bases lining up with TRBD2. The DNA end favors TRBJ2-7, so the J call may be wrong. The CDR3 runs to 15 residues. Germline loops: CDR1 SGHTA, CDR2 FQGNSA. The CDR3 loop is CASSLAGGLVYEQYF. Here the CDR3 DNA reads TGTGCCAGCAGCCTAGCGGGGGGGCTTGTTTACGAGCAGTACTTC.

The rearrangement uses TRBV9 and TRBJ1-1, with D possibly matching TRBD1 (6 bases). The V end was cut by 1 base, the J end by 1 base, with 17 bases between. This CDR3 region has 17 residues. Germline CDR1 SGDLS, CDR2 YYNGEE. CDR3 nucleotide sequence: TGTGCCAGCAGCGTAAGTCCAGGGACAAGTCCGAACACTGAAGCTTTCTTT. Encoded protein: CASSVSPGTSPNTEAFF.

The rearrangement links TRBV5-8 to TRBJ1-6; no reliable D call. Germline V gives CDR1 SGHTS, CDR2 YDEGEE. The CDR3 has 16 residues. V was pared by 2 bases and J by 0 bases, with 9 bases between. CDR3 coding DNA: TGTGCCAGCAGCTTCCTACCGAGCTCCTATAATTCACCCCTCCACTTT. Amino acid sequence: CASSFLPSSYNSPLHF. Full variable domain (missing parts from reference TRBV5-8 and TRBJ1-6): EAGVTQSPTHLIKTRGQQATLRCSPISGHTSVYWYQQALGLGLQFLLWYDEGEERNRGNFPPRFSGRQFPNYSSELNVNALELEDSALYLCASSFLPSSYNSPLHFGNGTRLTVT.

V usage is TRBV9 and J usage is TRBJ2-5; D might be TRBD1 (6 bases). CDR1 and CDR2 (germline): SGDLS, YYNGEE. The CDR3 spans 14 residues. Trimming took off 2 bases at V and 5 bases at J, with 13 bases between the two ends. In DNA, the CDR3 is TGTGCCAGCAGCGTCTCCGGGACATTCGAGACCCAGTACTTC. Translation: CASSVSGTFETQYF.

The gene calls are TRBV11-2 and TRBJ2-5, with D unresolved. Trimming took 2 bases from V and 0 from J, leaving 7 bases between them. The CDR3 has 14 amino acids. In germline, CDR1 is SGHAT, CDR2 FQNNGV. The CDR3 nucleotides read TGTGCCAGCAGCTTAAGAGGCGACCAAGAGACCCAGTACTTC. Protein sequence: CASSLRGDQETQYF. The full variable domain, rest sourced from reference TRBV11-2 and TRBJ2-5, is EAGVAQSPRYKIIEKRQSVAFWCNPISGHATLYWYQQILGQGPKLLIQFQNNGVVDDSQLPKDRFSAERLKGVDSTLKIQPAKLEDSAVYLCASSLRGDQETQYFGPGTRLLVL.

This sequence joins TRBV9 and TRBJ2-1; D remains ambiguous. The CDR3 runs 13 residues. Germline V gene data show CDR1 as SGDLS and CDR2 as YYNGEE. V shed 3 bases and J shed 8 bases, with 12 bases lying between them. This CDR3 is CASSAVPGYEQFF. Written as DNA, the CDR3 is TGTGCCAGCAGCGCAGTTCCGGGTTATGAGCAGTTCTTC.

This rearrangement joins TRBV4-1 to TRBJ2-2, with 7 bases identical to TRBD1. This CDR3 comprises 16 residues. Germline V gene data show CDR1 as MGHRA and CDR2 as YSYEKL. V dropped 2 bases and J dropped 1; count of bases not matched to a gene: 4. CDR3 region: CASSQNRGRNTGELFF. CDR3 DNA sequence: TGCGCCAGCAGCCAAAACAGGGGAAGGAACACCGGGGAGCTGTTTTTT.

The V and J genes are TRBV4-2 and TRBJ2-7; D gene ambiguous. V gave up 0 bases and J gave up 2 bases, with 14 bases separating them. This CDR3 contains 16 residues. CDR1 is LGHNA and CDR2 is YNFKEQ in the germline V gene. CDR3 sequence reads: CASSQDSGSGAYEQYF. In nucleotides, the CDR3 is TGTGCCAGCAGCCAAGACTCCGGGTCCGGCGCCTACGAGCAGTACTTC.